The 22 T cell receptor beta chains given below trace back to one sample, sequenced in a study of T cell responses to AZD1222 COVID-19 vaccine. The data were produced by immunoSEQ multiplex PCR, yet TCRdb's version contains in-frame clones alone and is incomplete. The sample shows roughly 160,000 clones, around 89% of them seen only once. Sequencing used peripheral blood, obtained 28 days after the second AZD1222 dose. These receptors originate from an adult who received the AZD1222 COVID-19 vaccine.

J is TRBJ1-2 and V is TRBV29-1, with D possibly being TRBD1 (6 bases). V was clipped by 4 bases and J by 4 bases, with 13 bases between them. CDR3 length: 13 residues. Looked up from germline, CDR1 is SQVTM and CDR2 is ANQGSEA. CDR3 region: CSVVVEGVYGYTF. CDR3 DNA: TGCAGCGTTGTGGTGGAGGGGGTCTATGGCTACACCTTC.

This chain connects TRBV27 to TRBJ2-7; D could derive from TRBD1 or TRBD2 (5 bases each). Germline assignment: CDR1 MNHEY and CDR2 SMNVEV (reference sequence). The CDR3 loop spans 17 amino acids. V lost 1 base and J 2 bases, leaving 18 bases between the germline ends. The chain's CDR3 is CASSLLGVPGNAYEQYF. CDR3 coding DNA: TGTGCCAGCAGTTTATTGGGGGTCCCGGGGAACGCCTACGAGCAGTACTTC.

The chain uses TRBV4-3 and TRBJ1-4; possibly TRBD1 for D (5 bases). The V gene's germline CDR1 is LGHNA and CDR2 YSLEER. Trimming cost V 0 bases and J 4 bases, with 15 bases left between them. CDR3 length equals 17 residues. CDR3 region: CASSQEKLGPLNEKLFF. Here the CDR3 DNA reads TGCGCCAGCAGCCAAGAAAAACTGGGGCCGCTTAATGAAAAACTGTTTTTT.

The CDR3 loop is CASSPQGRDQPQHF. CDR3 nucleotide sequence: TGTGCCAGCAGCCCCCAGGGAAGGGATCAGCCCCAGCATTTT. The chain employs TRBV5-8 and TRBJ1-5, with a tentative D call TRBD1 (5 bases). Trimming removed 4 bases at V and 5 bases at J, with 13 bases between. Germline-derived CDR1 and CDR2 are SGHTS and YDEGEE. This CDR3 comprises 14 residues.

The chain's CDR3 is CASRITQGSEAFF. CDR3 nucleotide sequence: TGTGCCAGCAGGATTACTCAGGGGAGTGAAGCTTTCTTT. The J gene is TRBJ1-1, the V gene TRBV2; possible D gene TRBD1, 6 bases. V gave up 6 bases and J gave up 7 bases, with 15 bases separating them. In germline, CDR1 is SNHLY, CDR2 FYNNEI. The CDR3 totals 13 residues.

The CDR3: CAWSVQSSGAQETQYF. The DNA of the CDR3 is TGTGCCTGGAGTGTACAGTCTAGCGGGGCCCAAGAGACCCAGTACTTC. V is TRBV30 and J is TRBJ2-5, with 9 bases that match TRBD2. Germline V gene sequence: CDR1 GTSNPN, CDR2 SVGIG (reference sequence). This CDR3 is built from 16 residues. The junction had 6 bases not matched to a gene; V was cut back by 0 bases and J by 1 base. Filled out from reference TRBV30 and TRBJ2-5, the complete variable domain reads SQTIHQWPATLVQPVGSPLSLECTVEGTSNPNLYWYRQAAGRGLQLLFYSVGIGQISSEVPQNLSASRPQDRQFILSSKKLLLSDSGFYLCAWSVQSSGAQETQYFGPGTRLLVL.

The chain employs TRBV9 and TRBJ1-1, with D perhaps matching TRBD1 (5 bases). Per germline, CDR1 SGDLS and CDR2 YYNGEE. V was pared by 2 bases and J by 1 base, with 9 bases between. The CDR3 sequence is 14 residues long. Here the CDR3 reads CASSVAGKNTEAFF. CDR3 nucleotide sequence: TGTGCCAGCAGCGTCGCAGGGAAGAACACTGAAGCTTTCTTT.

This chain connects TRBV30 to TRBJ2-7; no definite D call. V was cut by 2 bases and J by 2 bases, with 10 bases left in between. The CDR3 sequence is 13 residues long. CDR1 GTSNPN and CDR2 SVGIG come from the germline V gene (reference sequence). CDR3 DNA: TGTGCCTGGAGTATCGGGCTCGCCTACGAGCAGTACTTC. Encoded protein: CAWSIGLAYEQYF.

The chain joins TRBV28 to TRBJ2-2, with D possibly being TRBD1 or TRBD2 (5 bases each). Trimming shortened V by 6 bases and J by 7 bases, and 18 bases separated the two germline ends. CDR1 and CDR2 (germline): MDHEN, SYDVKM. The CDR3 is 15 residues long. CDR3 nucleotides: TGTGCCAGCAGCCTCCTTGAGGGGTCAGGCGGGGAGCTGTTTTTT. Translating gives CASSLLEGSGGELFF.

CDR3 amino acids: CAISESNRGGTEAFF. The DNA of the CDR3 is TGTGCCATCAGTGAGTCGAATAGGGGAGGCACTGAAGCTTTCTTT. The chain carries TRBV10-3 and TRBJ1-1; the D gene is possibly TRBD1 (5 bases). Germline V CDR1 and CDR2: ENHRY, SYGVKD. The CDR3 has 15 residues. Deletions cut 0 bases from V and 4 bases from J, with 12 bases between.

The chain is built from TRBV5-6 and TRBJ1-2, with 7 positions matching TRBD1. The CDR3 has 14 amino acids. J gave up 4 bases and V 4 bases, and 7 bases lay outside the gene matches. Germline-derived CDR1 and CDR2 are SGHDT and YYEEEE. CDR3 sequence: CASSGGTVFYGYTF. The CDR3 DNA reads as TGTGCCAGCAGCGGCGGGACAGTCTTCTATGGCTACACCTTC.

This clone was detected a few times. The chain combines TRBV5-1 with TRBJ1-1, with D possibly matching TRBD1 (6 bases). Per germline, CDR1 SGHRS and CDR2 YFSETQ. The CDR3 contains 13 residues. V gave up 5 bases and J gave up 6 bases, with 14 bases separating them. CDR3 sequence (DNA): TGCGCCAGCAGGATGGGGGGGCAGGCTGAAGCTTTCTTT. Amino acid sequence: CASRMGGQAEAFF.

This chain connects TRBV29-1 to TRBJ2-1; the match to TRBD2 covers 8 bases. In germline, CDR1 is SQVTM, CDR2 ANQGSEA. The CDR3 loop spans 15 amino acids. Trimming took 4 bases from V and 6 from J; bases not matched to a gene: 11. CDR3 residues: CSVGERLAGFNEQFF. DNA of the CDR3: TGCAGCGTTGGAGAGAGGCTAGCGGGCTTCAATGAGCAGTTCTTC.

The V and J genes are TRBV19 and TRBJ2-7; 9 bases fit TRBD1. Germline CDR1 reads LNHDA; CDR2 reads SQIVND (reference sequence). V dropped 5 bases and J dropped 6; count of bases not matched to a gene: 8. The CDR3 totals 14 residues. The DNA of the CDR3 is TGTGCCAGTAGTCTTGACAGGGGGGAGTCCGAGCAGTACTTC. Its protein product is CASSLDRGESEQYF.

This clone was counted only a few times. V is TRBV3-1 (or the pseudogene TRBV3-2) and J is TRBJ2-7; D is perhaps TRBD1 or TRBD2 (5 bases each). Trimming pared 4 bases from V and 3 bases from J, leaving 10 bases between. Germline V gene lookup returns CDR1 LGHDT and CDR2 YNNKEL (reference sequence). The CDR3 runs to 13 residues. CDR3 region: CASSLGRGYEQYF. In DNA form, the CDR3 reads TGTGCCAGCAGCCTGGGACGGGGCTACGAGCAGTACTTC.

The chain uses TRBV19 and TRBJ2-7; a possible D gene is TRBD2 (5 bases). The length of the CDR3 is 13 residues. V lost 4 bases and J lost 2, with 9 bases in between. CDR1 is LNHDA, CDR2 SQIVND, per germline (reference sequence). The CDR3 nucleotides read TGTGCCAGTAGTACCGGGGAGACCTACGAGCAGTACTTC. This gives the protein CASSTGETYEQYF. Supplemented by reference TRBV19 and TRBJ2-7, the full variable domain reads DGGITQSPKYLFRKEGQNVTLSCEQNLNHDAMYWYRQDPGQGLRLIYYSQIVNDFQKGDIAEGYSVSREKKESFPLTVTSAQKNPTAFYLCASSTGETYEQYFGPGTRLTVT.

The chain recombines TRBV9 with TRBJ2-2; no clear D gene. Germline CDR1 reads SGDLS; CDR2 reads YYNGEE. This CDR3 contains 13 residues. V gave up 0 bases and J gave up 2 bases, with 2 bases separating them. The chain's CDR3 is CASSVENTGELFF. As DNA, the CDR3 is TGTGCCAGCAGCGTAGAAAACACCGGGGAGCTGTTTTTT.

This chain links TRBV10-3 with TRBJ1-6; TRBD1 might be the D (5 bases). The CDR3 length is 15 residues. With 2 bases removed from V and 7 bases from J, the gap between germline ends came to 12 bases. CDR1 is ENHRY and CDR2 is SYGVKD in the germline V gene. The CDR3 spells CAISEAGLGNSPLHF. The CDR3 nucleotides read TGTGCCATCAGTGAGGCAGGGCTAGGGAATTCACCCCTCCACTTT.

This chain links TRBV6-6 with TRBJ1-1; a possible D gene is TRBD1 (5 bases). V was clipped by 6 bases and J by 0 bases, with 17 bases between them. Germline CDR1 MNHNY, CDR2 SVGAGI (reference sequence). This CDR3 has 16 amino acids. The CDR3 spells CASSPSPGRVNTEAFF. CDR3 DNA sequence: TGTGCCAGCAGCCCATCCCCAGGCAGGGTGAACACTGAAGCTTTCTTT.

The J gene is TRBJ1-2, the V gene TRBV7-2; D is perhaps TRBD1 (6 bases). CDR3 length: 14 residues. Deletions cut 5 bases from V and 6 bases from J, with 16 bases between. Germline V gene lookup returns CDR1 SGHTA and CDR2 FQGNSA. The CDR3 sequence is CASSPRQAADGYTF. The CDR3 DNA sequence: TGTGCCAGCAGCCCAAGACAGGCCGCAGATGGCTACACCTTC. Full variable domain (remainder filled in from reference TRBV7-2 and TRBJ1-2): GAGVSQSPSNKVTEKGKDVELRCDPISGHTALYWYRQSLGQGLEFLIYFQGNSAPDKSGLPSDRFSAERTGGSVSTLTIQRTQQEDSAVYLCASSPRQAADGYTFGSGTRLTVV.

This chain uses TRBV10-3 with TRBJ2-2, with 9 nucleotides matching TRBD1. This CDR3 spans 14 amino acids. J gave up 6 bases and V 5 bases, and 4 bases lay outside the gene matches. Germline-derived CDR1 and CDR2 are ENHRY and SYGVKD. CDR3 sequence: CAISPGTGSGELFF. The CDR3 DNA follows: TGTGCCATCAGTCCCGGGACAGGGTCCGGGGAGCTGTTTTTT.

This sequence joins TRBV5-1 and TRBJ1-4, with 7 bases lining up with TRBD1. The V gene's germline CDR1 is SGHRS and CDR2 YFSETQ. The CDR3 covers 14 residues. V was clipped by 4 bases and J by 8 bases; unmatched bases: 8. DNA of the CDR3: TGCGCCAGCAGCGGAACCGGGACAGAAGAAAAACTGTTTTTT. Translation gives CASSGTGTEEKLFF.